Shown below are 12 T cell receptor beta chains from a single sample sequenced in a study of T cells in Graves' hyperthyroidism and ophthalmopathy. The source material, RNA transcripts, was used to amplify TCR beta CDR3 regions. Researchers ran a first-round RT-PCR on the TCR CDR3 using the HTBI primer set. Using its own MiXCR run on the multiplex PCR reads, TCRdb lists one record per CDR3 protein. Of roughly 380,000 distinct CDR3 sequences in the sample, approximately 13% were seen once. The sample taken for sequencing was blood. The origin of the receptors is a woman aged 18-29 years with Graves' hyperthyroidism.

Of note for this clonotype: A junction end diverges from the germline sequence, so it may reflect a read error. The chain has TRBV4-3 and TRBJ2-1, with 7 bases aligning to TRBD2. CDR1 LGHNA and CDR2 YSLEER come from the germline V gene. This CDR3 region has 17 residues. CDR3 amino acids: CASSEDPGGHSYNEQFF. In DNA form, the CDR3 reads TGCGCCAGCAGCGAAGACCCGGGAGGCCACTCCTACAATGAGCAGTTCTTC.

This chain links TRBV5-1 with TRBJ2-7; weak D call: TRBD1 (8 bases). V was pared by 5 bases and J by 4 bases, with 22 bases between. Germline CDR1 and CDR2: SGHRS and YFSETQ. This CDR3 spans 16 amino acids. CDR3 sequence (DNA): TGCGCCAGCAGTGGGGGGGACAGGTTCGCGGGATACGAGCAGTACTTC. This translates into CASSGGDRFAGYEQYF.

The rearrangement links TRBV10-3 to TRBJ2-2; a weak D match, TRBD2 (6 bases). In germline, CDR1 is ENHRY, CDR2 SYGVKD. V was trimmed by 10 bases and J by 1 base, leaving 22 bases between them. This CDR3 contains 17 residues. This chain's CDR3 is CATRGWGSGENTGELFF. The CDR3 nucleotides read TGTGCCACTCGCGGGTGGGGTAGCGGAGAGAACACCGGGGAGCTGTTTTTT.

Ten or more counts support this clonotype. This chain links TRBV15 with TRBJ2-7; D remains ambiguous. The germline V gene has CDR1 LNHNV and CDR2 YYDKDF (reference sequence). V was clipped by 5 bases and J by 4 bases, with 21 bases between them. This CDR3 has 16 amino acids. CDR3 in DNA: TGTGCCACCAGCGCCAACCCTAGGAGTATCGGTTACGAGCAGTACTTC. It encodes CATSANPRSIGYEQYF.

The sample holds many counts of this clonotype. The V gene is TRBV7-2, the J gene TRBJ2-3; D could derive from TRBD1 or TRBD2 (6 bases each). This CDR3 spans 15 amino acids. V lost 5 bases, J lost 8 bases, and 20 bases lay in between. Per the germline V gene, CDR1 is SGHTA and CDR2 is FQGNSA. The CDR3 protein is CASSLGGGKGTTQYF. The CDR3 bases are TGTGCCAGCAGCCTGGGGGGCGGGAAGGGAACTACGCAGTATTTT.

This clonotype showed up many times. The chain joins TRBV6-1 to TRBJ2-2, with 16 positions matching TRBD2. The CDR3 length is 17 residues. Germline V gives CDR1 MNHNS, CDR2 SASEGT. V lost 5 bases to trimming and J lost 5 bases; unmatched junction nucleotides: 5. The CDR3 protein is CASSYGGLAGGTGELFF. The CDR3 nucleotides read TGTGCCAGCAGTTACGGGGGACTAGCGGGAGGGACCGGGGAGCTGTTTTTT.

This clonotype has a count of ten or more. This chain links TRBV7-3 with TRBJ2-1; 8 nucleotides agree with TRBD1. Germline loops: CDR1 SGHTA, CDR2 FQGTGA. The CDR3 length is 14 residues. With 4 bases clipped from V and 2 bases from J, the junction kept 1 base outside the gene matches. The CDR3 DNA follows: TGTGCCAGCAGCTCGGGACAGGCCTACAATGAGCAGTTCTTC. Translating it yields CASSSGQAYNEQFF.

This clonotype was observed many times. V usage is TRBV7-6 and J usage is TRBJ2-5; TRBD2 matches at 10 bases. The trim removed 0 bases at V and 4 bases at J, leaving 5 bases unmatched. This CDR3 region has 16 residues. CDR1 and CDR2 from the germline V gene are SGHVS and FNYEAQ. The CDR3 loop reads CASSLAVLAGVETQYF. CDR3 DNA: TGTGCCAGCAGCTTAGCTGTCCTAGCGGGAGTAGAGACCCAGTACTTC.

The chain is built from TRBV4-3 and TRBJ1-2, with a weak D call TRBD1 (6 bases). Per the germline V gene, CDR1 is LGHNA and CDR2 is YSLEER. This CDR3 has 15 amino acids. The V end was cut by 2 bases, the J end by 0 bases, with 10 bases between. CDR3 amino acids: CASSQQGHTNYGYTF. In DNA form, the CDR3 reads TGCGCCAGCAGCCAACAGGGACATACTAACTATGGCTACACCTTC.

This clonotype was seen a handful of times. This chain uses TRBV27 with TRBJ2-7; D ambiguous. Deletions cut 0 bases from V and 7 bases from J, with 16 bases between. CDR1 MNHEY and CDR2 SMNVEV come from the germline V gene (reference sequence). CDR3 length equals 15 residues. Here the CDR3 DNA reads TGTGCCAGCAGTTTATCTCGAGACCTAACTGAGGAGCAGTACTTC. It codes for CASSLSRDLTEEQYF.

V and J are TRBV5-4 and TRBJ2-7; D gene ambiguous. The CDR3 covers 15 residues. CDR1 and CDR2 (germline): SGHNT, YYREEE (reference sequence). Trimming took off 4 bases at V and 1 base at J, with 15 bases between the two ends. The CDR3 DNA reads TGTGCCAGCAGCCCCGGGCCAGCCCCATCCTACGAGCAGTACTTC. This codes for CASSPGPAPSYEQYF.

This clonotype came up many times. This chain links TRBV24-1 with TRBJ2-5; 13 positions match TRBD2. The length of the CDR3 is 21 residues. Germline assignment: CDR1 KGHDR and CDR2 SFDVKD. The V segment lost 3 bases and the J segment 5 bases; nucleotides outside the gene matches: 20. CDR3 nucleotide sequence: TGTGCCACCAGTGATCGGGGGACCACAGGCGGACTAGCGGGAGATCGGGAGACCCAGTACTTC. It encodes CATSDRGTTGGLAGDRETQYF.